The clone carrying this T cell receptor (beta chain) was observed a few times. The CDR3 contains 19 residues. Per the germline V gene, CDR1 is DFQATT and CDR2 is SNEGSKA (reference sequence). Unmatched junction bases numbered 13, after V lost 2 bases and J lost 2 bases. The data were obtained in a study of T cells in Graves' hyperthyroidism and ophthalmopathy. Using RNA transcripts as the source, TCR beta CDR3 regions were amplified. HTBI primers drove first-round RT-PCR of the TCR CDR3. TCRdb re-called the multiplex PCR reads through MiXCR, storing one row per CDR3 protein. The table shows more than 300,000 distinct CDR3 sequences, with less than 20% occurring only once.

This rearrangement joins TRBV20-1 to TRBJ2-3; 13 nucleotides match TRBD2. The source of this sequence is a man aged 18-30 years with Graves' ophthalmopathy. The specimen was blood. The CDR3 spells CSARSPTSGGASDTDTQYF. The DNA for the CDR3 is TGCAGTGCTAGATCCCCTACTAGCGGGGGGGCCTCAGACACAGATACGCAGTATTTT.